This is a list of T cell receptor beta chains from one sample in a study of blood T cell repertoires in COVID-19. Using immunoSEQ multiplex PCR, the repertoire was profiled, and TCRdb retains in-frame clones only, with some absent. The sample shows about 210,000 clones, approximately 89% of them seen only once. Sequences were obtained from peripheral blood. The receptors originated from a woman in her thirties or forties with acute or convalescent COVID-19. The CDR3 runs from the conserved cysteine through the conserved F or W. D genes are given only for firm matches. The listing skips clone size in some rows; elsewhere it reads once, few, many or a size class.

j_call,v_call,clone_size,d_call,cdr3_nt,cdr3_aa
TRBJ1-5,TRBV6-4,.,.,TGTGCCAGCAGAGACGGGCCCTATAGCAATCAGCCCCAGCATTTT,CASRDGPYSNQPQHF
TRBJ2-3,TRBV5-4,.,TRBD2,TGTGCCAGCAGCCCGTACGGGAGGAGTGGCGCAGATACGCAGTATTTT,CASSPYGRSGADTQYF
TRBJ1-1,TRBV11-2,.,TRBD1,TGTGCCAGCAGCACGGGACAGTTCAACACTGAAGCTTTCTTT,CASSTGQFNTEAFF
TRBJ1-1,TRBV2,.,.,TGTGCCAGCAGTATACAAACGTACACTGAAGCTTTCTTT,CASSIQTYTEAFF
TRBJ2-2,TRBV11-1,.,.,TGTGCCAGCAGCTTAGAGACCGGGAGTAACACCGGGGAGCTGTTTTTT,CASSLETGSNTGELFF
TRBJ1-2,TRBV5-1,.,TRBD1,TGCGCCAGCAGCCCCGGGACAGGGCACTATGGCTACACCTTC,CASSPGTGHYGYTF
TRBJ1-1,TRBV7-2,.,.,TGTGCCAGCAGCTTGACCCTCCCCGGGAGGACTGAAGCTTTCTTT,CASSLTLPGRTEAFF
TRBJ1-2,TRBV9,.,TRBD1,TGTGCCAGCAGCCCCGCCGGGACAGGGGACTATGGCTACACCTTC,CASSPAGTGDYGYTF
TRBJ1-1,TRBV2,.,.,TGTGCCAGCAGTGGGACAGAGAGCACTGAAGCTTTCTTT,CASSGTESTEAFF
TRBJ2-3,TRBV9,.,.,TGTGCCAGCAGCCCCTTCTTTGGCAGGGGCACAGATACGCAGTATTTT,CASSPFFGRGTDTQYF
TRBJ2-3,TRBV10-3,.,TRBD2,TGTGCCACCATTAGCGGGGGGGGCACAGATACGCAGTATTTT,CATISGGGTDTQYF
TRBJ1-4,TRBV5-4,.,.,TGTGCCAGCAGCTTGGCAGGGGCGCGGGAAAAACTGTTTTTT,CASSLAGAREKLFF
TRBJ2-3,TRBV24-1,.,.,TGTGCCACCAGTGACGCGGGCAGGGGAACAGATACGCAGTATTTT,CATSDAGRGTDTQYF
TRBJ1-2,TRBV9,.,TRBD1,TGTGCCAGCAGCCCTGAACCAGGGGGCTCTAAGTATGGCTACACCTTC,CASSPEPGGSKYGYTF
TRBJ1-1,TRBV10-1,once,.,TGCGCCAGCAGTGAAACAGTGGGCACTGAAGCTTTCTTT,CASSETVGTEAFF
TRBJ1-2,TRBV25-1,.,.,TGTGCCAGCAGTAACAGGCCTAACTATGGCTACACCTTC,CASSNRPNYGYTF
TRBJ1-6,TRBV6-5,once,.,TGTGCCAGCAGTTCCAGGGAAGGGGATTCACCCCTCCACTTT,CASSSREGDSPLHF
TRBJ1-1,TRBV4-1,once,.,TGCGCCAGCAGCCAAGATCCGCAGGGGTGGGACACTGAAGCTTTCTTT,CASSQDPQGWDTEAFF
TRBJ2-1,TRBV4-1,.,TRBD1,TGCGCCAGCAGCCAAGTACAGGGGGCCTGGATCAATGAGCAGTTCTTC,CASSQVQGAWINEQFF
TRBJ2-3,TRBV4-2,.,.,TGTGCCAGCAGCCAAGCCGACGGCAGCGCAGATACGCAGTATTTT,CASSQADGSADTQYF
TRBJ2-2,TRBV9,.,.,TGTGCCAGCAGCCAACCTGAGGGTTTCGGGGAGCTGTTTTTT,CASSQPEGFGELFF
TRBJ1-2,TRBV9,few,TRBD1,TGTGCCAGCAGCGCGGACAGGGGGGACTATGGCTACACCTTC,CASSADRGDYGYTF
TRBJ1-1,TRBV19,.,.,TGTGCCAGTAGTATTCTATCGGAGAAAGCTTTCTTT,CASSILSEKAFF
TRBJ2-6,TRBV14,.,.,TGTGCCAGCAGCCACATCAGGGGCTCCGGGGCCAACGTCCTGACTTTC,CASSHIRGSGANVLTF
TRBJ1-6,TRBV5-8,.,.,TGTGCCAGCAGCTTGGGAGGGTCCACTCCCAATTCACCCCTCCACTTT,CASSLGGSTPNSPLHF
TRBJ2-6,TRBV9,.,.,TGTGCCAGCAGCGTACAGGGTACGAGCTCTGGGGCCAACGTCCTGACTTTC,CASSVQGTSSGANVLTF
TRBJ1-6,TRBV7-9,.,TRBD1,TGTGCCAGCAGCTTAGGAGGACAGGACAGCTCCTATAATTCACCCCTCCACTTT,CASSLGGQDSSYNSPLHF
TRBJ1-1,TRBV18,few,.,TGTGCCAGCTCACGGGCAAGGAACACTGAAGCTTTCTTT,CASSRARNTEAFF
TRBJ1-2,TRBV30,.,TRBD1,TGTGCCTGGAGTGTCGGCAGGGGGTTACATGGCTACACCTTC,CAWSVGRGLHGYTF
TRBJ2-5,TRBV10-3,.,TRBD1,TGTGCCACTGGACAGGGGGCAGGGGAGACCCAGTACTTC,CATGQGAGETQYF
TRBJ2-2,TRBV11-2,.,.,TGTGCCAGCAGCTTAGCACAGAACACCGGGGAGCTGTTTTTT,CASSLAQNTGELFF
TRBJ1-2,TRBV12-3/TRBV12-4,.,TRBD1,TGTGCCAGCAGAACGACAGGGGCTGGCTACACCTTC,CASRTTGAGYTF
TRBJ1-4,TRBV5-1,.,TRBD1,TGCGCCAGCAGCTTGGAGGGACAGGGGCTTGAAAAACTGTTTTTT,CASSLEGQGLEKLFF
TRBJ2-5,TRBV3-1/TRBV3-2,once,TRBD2,TGTGCCAGCACCCCGAGCGGGGGGCGCCAAGAGACCCAGTACTTC,CASTPSGGRQETQYF
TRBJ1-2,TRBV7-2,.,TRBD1,TGTGCCAGCAGCTTAGACAGGGGGCAGGTTGGCTACACCTTC,CASSLDRGQVGYTF
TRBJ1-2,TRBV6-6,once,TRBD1,TGTGCCAGCAGTCGACGGACAGGGCCTTACGTCTATGGCTACACCTTC,CASSRRTGPYVYGYTF
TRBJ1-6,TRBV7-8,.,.,TGTGCCAGCAGCTTAGTTCGGGTCGGAGAGCTATCTAATTCACCCCTCCACTTT,CASSLVRVGELSNSPLHF
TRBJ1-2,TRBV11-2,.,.,TGTGCCAGCAGCTTAGTAAATACGGCGGGGGATGGCTACACCTTC,CASSLVNTAGDGYTF
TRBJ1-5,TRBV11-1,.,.,TGTGCCAGCAGTCCCGGCGTCGGGGAGGATCAGCCCCAGCATTTT,CASSPGVGEDQPQHF
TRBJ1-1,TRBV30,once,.,TGTGCCTGGAGTCCGGGAGAGACTGAAGCTTTCTTT,CAWSPGETEAFF
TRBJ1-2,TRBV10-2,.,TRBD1,TGCGCCAGCAGTCTGACAGGGGAAAGCTATGGCTACACCTTC,CASSLTGESYGYTF
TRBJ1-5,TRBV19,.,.,TGTGCCAGTAGTATAGCGGCGGGAAATCAGCCCCAGCATTTT,CASSIAAGNQPQHF
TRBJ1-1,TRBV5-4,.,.,TGTGCCAGCAGCTTGTCCGCGGGGAACACTGAAGCTTTCTTT,CASSLSAGNTEAFF
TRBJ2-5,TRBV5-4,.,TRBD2,TGTGCCAGCAGCTTGTCGGGTCTAGCGGGGGGGCGAGAGACCCAGTACTTC,CASSLSGLAGGRETQYF
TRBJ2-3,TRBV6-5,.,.,TGTGCCAGCAGTTCCCTCGAGGGGGGCACAGATACGCAGTATTTT,CASSSLEGGTDTQYF
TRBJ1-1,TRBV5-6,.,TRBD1,TGTGCCAGCAGCTTGGCACAGGGGGACCTGATGAACACTGAAGCTTTCTTT,CASSLAQGDLMNTEAFF
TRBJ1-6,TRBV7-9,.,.,TGTGCCAGCAGCTTAGCAAGGAGCTCCTATAATTCACCCCTCCACTTT,CASSLARSSYNSPLHF
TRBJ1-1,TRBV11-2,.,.,TGTGCCAGCAGCTTAGACAGGGGCCCCACTGAAGCTTTCTTT,CASSLDRGPTEAFF